The clone carrying this T cell receptor (beta chain) was seen repeatedly, ten times or more. What it recognizes is unknown. This sample is part of a study of regulatory T cells in long-lasting Graves disease. Study results and limitations: For persistent Graves' patients, TCR diversity was lower than for newly diagnosed ones. It was peripheral blood alone, not thyroid tissue, that was studied.

Germline CDR1 reads MDHEN; CDR2 reads SYDVKM. Trimming took off 2 bases at V and 4 bases at J, with 13 bases between the two ends. The CDR3 sequence is 15 residues long. Time point reported: newly diagnosed GD, antithyroid drugs for less than 3 months. Making the TCR library involved RNA that had been extracted from PBMCs. In building TCR beta libraries, iRepertoire HTBI primers were used together with Arm-PCR of CDR3 regions. TCRdb reprocessed the multiplex PCR reads with MiXCR, giving one entry per CDR3 protein. The data show approximately 460,000 distinct CDR3 sequences, with roughly 15% seen just once and around 10% held by the top ten. These records were also assigned to another study, of T cells in Graves' hyperthyroidism and ophthalmopathy.

The chain couples TRBV28 to TRBJ2-3; tentatively, D is TRBD1 (5 bases). This sample comprised peripheral blood mononuclear cells (PBMCs), obtained at new diagnosis, from a patient treated with antithyroid drugs. This TCR derives from a woman aged 30 to 39 with Graves disease. CDR3 bases: TGTGCCAGCAGTTTAAGTGGCTGGGGCGCAGATACGCAGTATTTT. Translation gives CASSLSGWGADTQYF.